This entry lists 26 T cell receptor beta chains sequenced from one sample in a study of control samples from healthy donors and cancer patients. Clones were read by immunoSEQ multiplex PCR, and TCRdb kept only the in-frame ones, dropping some. The ten most abundant clones cover more than 2% of a sample with about 200,000 clones. Source material: blood. These receptors originate from a young woman in good health.

The genes are TRBV27 and TRBJ1-4, with TRBD1 as a possible D gene (5 bases). Germline V gene data show CDR1 as MNHEY and CDR2 as SMNVEV (reference sequence). The CDR3 covers 13 residues. Trimming stripped 3 bases from V and 7 bases from J, with 9 bases between. The DNA for the CDR3 is TGTGCCAGCAGTTTTCTTGGGGGTGAAAAACTGTTTTTT. It translates to CASSFLGGEKLFF. Filled out from reference TRBV27 and TRBJ1-4, the complete variable domain reads EAQVTQNPRYLITVTGKKLTVTCSQNMNHEYMSWYRQDPGLGLRQIYYSMNVEVTDKGDVPEGYKVSRKEKRNFPLILESPSPNQTSLYFCASSFLGGEKLFFGSGTQLSVL.

V usage is TRBV7-2 and J usage is TRBJ1-6, with a weak D call TRBD1 (5 bases). V lost 3 bases and J lost 13, with 10 bases in between. Germline CDR1 SGHTA, CDR2 FQGNSA. There are 12 residues in the CDR3. CDR3 nucleotides: TGTGCCAGCAGCTTGGTAGGGACCCCCCTCCACTTT. Its protein product is CASSLVGTPLHF.

This chain joins TRBV4-2 and TRBJ2-7, with 7 bases fitting TRBD2. Per germline, CDR1 LGHNA and CDR2 YNFKEQ. V lost 1 base to trimming and J lost 2 bases; unmatched junction nucleotides: 14. This CDR3 region has 18 residues. The CDR3 here is CASSQVTARGGGTYEQYF. In DNA, the CDR3 is TGTGCCAGCAGCCAAGTGACCGCTCGCGGGGGTGGCACCTACGAGCAGTACTTC.

CDR3 amino acids: CSVRTGTNTGELFF. The CDR3 nucleotides are TGCAGCGTTCGGACAGGGACGAACACCGGGGAGCTGTTTTTT. This rearrangement joins TRBV29-1 to TRBJ2-2, with 8 bases that match TRBD1. The CDR3 is made up of 14 amino acids. Germline lookup yields CDR1 SQVTM and CDR2 ANQGSEA. The trim removed 5 bases at V and 0 bases at J, leaving 2 bases unmatched.

With regard to this clone: The same CDR3 can be traced to other DNA sequences in this sample. The chain combines TRBV6-5 with TRBJ1-1; D gene uncertain. Trimming stripped 3 bases from V and 5 bases from J, with 4 bases between. This CDR3 has 11 residues. Germline CDR1 is MNHEY and CDR2 is SVGAGI. DNA for the CDR3: TGTGCCAGCAGTTATCGAACTGAAGCTTTCTTT. This sequence encodes CASSYRTEAFF.

V is TRBV12-3 or TRBV12-4 and J is TRBJ2-1; D is unclear. V lost 5 bases and J 5 bases, leaving 10 bases between the germline ends. CDR3 length: 13 residues. The CDR3 DNA follows: TGTGCCAGCAGTCGGGCAGGCAACAATGAGCAGTTCTTC. It is translated as CASSRAGNNEQFF.

The chain joins TRBV4-2 to TRBJ2-2; D is undetermined. In germline, CDR1 is LGHNA, CDR2 YNFKEQ. V was clipped by 1 base and J by 8 bases, with 14 bases between them. The CDR3 is made up of 15 amino acids. For the CDR3, the DNA is TGTGCCAGCAGCCAAGCCTCGGGCGCGTGGGGGGAGCTGTTTTTT. Translating it yields CASSQASGAWGELFF.

The gene calls are TRBV5-1 and TRBJ2-2, with TRBD1 matching 10 bases. CDR1 and CDR2 from the germline V gene are SGHRS and YFSETQ. Trimming cost V 2 bases and J 5 bases; bases outside gene matches: 3. The CDR3 is 15 amino acids. CDR3 in amino acids: CASSLGTGVTGELFF. CDR3 nucleotides: TGCGCCAGCAGCTTAGGGACAGGGGTGACCGGGGAGCTGTTTTTT.

V gene TRBV5-1 combines with J gene TRBJ1-2; no clear D. The germline gives CDR1 SGHRS, CDR2 YFSETQ. The CDR3 runs 15 residues. V dropped 0 bases and J dropped 4 bases, with 13 bases sitting between them. CDR3 loop: CASSLEARTVYGYTF. In nucleotides, the CDR3 is TGCGCCAGCAGCTTGGAGGCGCGTACCGTCTATGGCTACACCTTC. Together with reference TRBV5-1 and TRBJ1-2, the CDR3 gives the full variable domain: KAGVTQTPRYLIKTRGQQVTLSCSPISGHRSVSWYQQTPGQGLQFLFEYFSETQRNKGNFPGRFSGRQFSNSRSEMNVSTLELGDSALYLCASSLEARTVYGYTFGSGTRLTVV.

This chain's CDR3 is CASSLERGTEAFF. Written as DNA, the CDR3 is TGCGCCAGCAGCTTGGAAAGGGGCACTGAAGCTTTCTTT. The rearrangement joins TRBV5-1 to TRBJ1-1, with D possibly matching TRBD1 (5 bases). Deletions cut 0 bases from V and 4 bases from J, with 7 bases between. CDR1 is SGHRS, CDR2 YFSETQ, per germline. This CDR3 is built from 13 residues.

The chain has TRBV5-1 and TRBJ2-7, with D perhaps being TRBD1 or TRBD2 (5 bases each). V was pared by 7 bases and J by 3 bases, with 14 bases between. Per the germline V gene, CDR1 is SGHRS and CDR2 is YFSETQ. There are 13 residues in the CDR3. CDR3 in amino acids: CASHGTSSYEQYF. The CDR3 DNA follows: TGCGCCAGCCACGGGACGTCCAGCTACGAGCAGTACTTC.

The chain combines TRBV3-1 (or the pseudogene TRBV3-2) with TRBJ2-3, with TRBD2 as a possible D gene (6 bases). The CDR3 extends over 15 amino acids. The V end was cut by 4 bases, the J end by 0 bases, with 11 bases between. CDR1 LGHDT and CDR2 YNNKEL come from the germline V gene (reference sequence). In DNA, the CDR3 is TGTGCCAGCAGCCCTTCTCGGGGGAGCACAGATACGCAGTATTTT. Translated: CASSPSRGSTDTQYF.

V is TRBV25-1 and J is TRBJ2-3, with D possibly TRBD2 on 6 matching bases. The CDR3 totals 13 residues. Trimming stripped 9 bases from V and 0 bases from J, with 10 bases between. CDR1 is MGHDK, CDR2 SYGVNS, per germline. CDR3 nucleotide sequence: TGTGCCAGTTCGGGGGTTAGCACAGATACGCAGTATTTT. Translation gives CASSGVSTDTQYF.

This rearrangement joins TRBV18 to TRBJ1-5, with no clear D. V gave up 2 bases and J gave up 6 bases, with 17 bases separating them. CDR1 is KGHSH and CDR2 is LQKENI in the germline V gene. There are 16 residues in the CDR3. CDR3 sequence (DNA): TGTGCCAGCTCACCAGCGGGTGGTCAGGCAGGTCAGCCCCAGCATTTT. Amino acids: CASSPAGGQAGQPQHF.

The gene calls are TRBV7-2 and TRBJ2-7; D call uncertain. Germline V gives CDR1 SGHTA, CDR2 FQGNSA. The CDR3 sequence is 14 residues long. Trimming removed 1 base from V and 7 bases from J, with 14 bases in between. This CDR3 reads CASSLDSGIGEQYF. The DNA of the CDR3 is TGTGCCAGCAGCTTAGACAGTGGGATCGGGGAGCAGTACTTC.

The chain uses TRBV6-5 and TRBJ2-2; 9 bases line up with TRBD2. Trimming cost V 6 bases and J 5 bases; bases outside gene matches: 4. This CDR3 comprises 14 residues. Germline loops: CDR1 MNHEY, CDR2 SVGAGI. CDR3 sequence reads: CASSLAGVTGELFF. CDR3 DNA sequence: TGTGCCAGCAGCTTAGCGGGGGTGACCGGGGAGCTGTTTTTT.

The V call is TRBV4-2, the J call TRBJ1-2; TRBD1 might be the D (5 bases). Trimming pared 1 base from V and 6 bases from J, leaving 6 bases between. The CDR3 is 12 residues long. Germline V gene sequence: CDR1 LGHNA, CDR2 YNFKEQ. CDR3 residues: CASSQGGNGYTF. The DNA for the CDR3 is TGTGCCAGCAGCCAAGGGGGGAATGGCTACACCTTC.

CDR3 region: CASSLAQSSYNEQFF. The CDR3 region has the DNA TGTGCCAGCAGTCTGGCCCAGAGCTCCTACAATGAGCAGTTCTTC. J is TRBJ2-1 and V is TRBV6-5, with D hard to call. Germline-derived CDR1 and CDR2 are MNHEY and SVGAGI. This CDR3 has 15 residues. The germline V and J ends were trimmed by 5 bases and 0 bases, with 11 bases remaining between them.

The V and J genes are TRBV28 and TRBJ2-1; possibly TRBD2 for D (5 bases). With 6 bases removed from V and 4 bases from J, the gap between germline ends came to 13 bases. This CDR3 is built from 14 residues. Germline V gives CDR1 MDHEN, CDR2 SYDVKM. The CDR3 loop reads CASRPGGLYNEQFF. CDR3 in DNA: TGTGCCAGCAGACCTGGCGGGCTATACAATGAGCAGTTCTTC.

The chain is built from TRBV15 and TRBJ1-5; weak D call: TRBD1 (5 bases). With 2 bases removed from V and 0 bases from J, the gap between germline ends came to 14 bases. The CDR3 extends over 17 amino acids. Germline assignment: CDR1 LNHNV and CDR2 YYDKDF (reference sequence). Here the CDR3 reads CATSRSGRQYSNQPQHF. The CDR3 DNA reads TGTGCCACCAGCAGATCCGGACGACAGTATAGCAATCAGCCCCAGCATTTT.

In DNA form, the CDR3 reads TGTGCCAGCAGCCACCGGGACAGGGGATACAATGAGCAGTTCTTC. Translated, it gives CASSHRDRGYNEQFF. V is TRBV7-6 and J is TRBJ2-1; the match to TRBD1 covers 10 bases. The V segment lost 5 bases and the J segment 4 bases; nucleotides outside the gene matches: 5. The CDR3 runs to 15 residues. Germline CDR1 reads SGHVS; CDR2 reads FNYEAQ.

The chain combines TRBV19 with TRBJ2-1; 7 nucleotides align to TRBD2. Trimming removed 5 bases from V and 3 bases from J; junction bases left unmatched: 7. This CDR3 is built from 15 residues. Germline-derived CDR1 and CDR2 are LNHDA and SQIVND (reference sequence). This chain's CDR3 is CASSRFGGGYNEQFF. For the CDR3, the DNA is TGTGCCAGTAGTCGCTTTGGGGGGGGCTACAATGAGCAGTTCTTC.

The rearrangement links TRBV27 to TRBJ1-5; the D gene is possibly TRBD1 (6 bases). Germline V CDR1 and CDR2: MNHEY, SMNVEV (reference sequence). V was cut by 6 bases and J by 1 base, with 7 bases left in between. The CDR3 runs 13 residues. The CDR3 DNA follows: TGTGCCAGCAGCGGGGGCAGCAATCAGCCCCAGCATTTT. Translated, it gives CASSGGSNQPQHF.

The chain recombines TRBV6-2 or TRBV6-3 with TRBJ1-1, with 11 bases aligning to TRBD1. The CDR3 extends over 17 amino acids. Germline loops: CDR1 MNHEY, CDR2 SVGEGT. Unmatched junction bases numbered 9, after V lost 5 bases and J lost 1 base. The DNA of the CDR3 is TGTGCCAGCAGTATGGACAGGGGGCGAAAAACGAACACTGAAGCTTTCTTT. Amino acids: CASSMDRGRKTNTEAFF.

The rearrangement uses TRBV6-5 and TRBJ1-5; 8 nucleotides line up with TRBD1. The CDR3 is 15 amino acids. The V segment lost 5 bases and the J segment 0 bases; nucleotides outside the gene matches: 3. CDR1 is MNHEY, CDR2 SVGAGI, per germline. This CDR3 is CASSKDRASNQPQHF. DNA for the CDR3: TGTGCCAGCAGTAAGGACAGGGCTAGCAATCAGCCCCAGCATTTT.

This rearrangement joins TRBV27 to TRBJ2-1; D is uncertain. V was trimmed by 5 bases and J by 8 bases, leaving 16 bases between them. The CDR3 has 14 residues. Germline lookup yields CDR1 MNHEY and CDR2 SMNVEV (reference sequence). In nucleotides, the CDR3 is TGTGCCAGCAGTCCCTACCTCAGTCTGGATGAGCAGTTCTTC. This codes for CASSPYLSLDEQFF.